This T cell receptor beta chain emerged from a study of blood T cell repertoires in COVID-19. Across the study: Acute and convalescent COVID-19 specimens originated in the United States, Italy and Spain.

Sequenced by immunoSEQ multiplex PCR; TCRdb stores in-frame clones only, minus some. The table lists 240,000 or so clones, approximately 90% of them singletons, with around 0.87% in the top ten. Concerning this clone: A read error may produce the germline difference seen at one junction end. The identical CDR3 is also encoded by other nucleotide sequences in the sample.

The origin of this receptor is a man in his fifties who had been exposed to COVID-19. The sample comprised PBMCs or T cells enriched from blood (not recorded which).

As DNA, the CDR3 is TGTGCTAGCACCGGAGAAACAGGGGGTGGTTCACCCCTCCACTTT. Protein sequence: CASTGETGGGSPLHF. The chain joins TRBV28 to TRBJ1-6; TRBD1 matches at 8 bases. Germline values: CDR1 MDHEN, CDR2 SYDVKM. CDR3 length: 15 residues.